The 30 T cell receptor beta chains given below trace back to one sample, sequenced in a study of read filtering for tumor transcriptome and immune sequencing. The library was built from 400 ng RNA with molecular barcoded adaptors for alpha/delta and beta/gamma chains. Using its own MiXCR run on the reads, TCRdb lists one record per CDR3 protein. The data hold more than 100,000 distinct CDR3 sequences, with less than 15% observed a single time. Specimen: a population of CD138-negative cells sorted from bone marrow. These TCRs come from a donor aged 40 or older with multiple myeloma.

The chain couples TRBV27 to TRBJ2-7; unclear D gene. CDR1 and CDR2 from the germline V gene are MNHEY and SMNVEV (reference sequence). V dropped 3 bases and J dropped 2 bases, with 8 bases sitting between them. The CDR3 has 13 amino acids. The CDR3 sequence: CASSFRQTYEQYF. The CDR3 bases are TGTGCCAGCAGTTTTCGGCAGACCTACGAGCAGTACTTC.

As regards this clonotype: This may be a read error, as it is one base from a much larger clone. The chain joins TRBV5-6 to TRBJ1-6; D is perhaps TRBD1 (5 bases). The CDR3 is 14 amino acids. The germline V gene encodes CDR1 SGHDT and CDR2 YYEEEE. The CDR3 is CASSLSRAHSSLHF. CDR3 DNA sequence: TGTGCCAGCAGCTTGAGCAGGGCTCATTCATCCCTCCACTTT.

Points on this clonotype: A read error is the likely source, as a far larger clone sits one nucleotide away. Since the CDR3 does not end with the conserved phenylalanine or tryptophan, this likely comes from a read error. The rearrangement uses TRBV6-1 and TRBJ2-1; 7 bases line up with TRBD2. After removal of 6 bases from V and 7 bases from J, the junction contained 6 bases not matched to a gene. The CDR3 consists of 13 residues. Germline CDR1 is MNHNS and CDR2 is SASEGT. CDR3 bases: TGTGCCAGCAGCTTAGTTAGCGGGAATGAGCAGTTCCTC. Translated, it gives CASSLVSGNEQFL.

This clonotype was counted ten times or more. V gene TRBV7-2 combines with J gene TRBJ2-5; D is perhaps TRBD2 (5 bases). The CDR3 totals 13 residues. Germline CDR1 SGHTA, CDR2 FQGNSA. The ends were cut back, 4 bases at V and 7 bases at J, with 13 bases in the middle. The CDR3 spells CASSSDLGGTQYF. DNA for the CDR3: TGTGCCAGCAGCTCCGACTTAGGAGGGACCCAGTACTTC.

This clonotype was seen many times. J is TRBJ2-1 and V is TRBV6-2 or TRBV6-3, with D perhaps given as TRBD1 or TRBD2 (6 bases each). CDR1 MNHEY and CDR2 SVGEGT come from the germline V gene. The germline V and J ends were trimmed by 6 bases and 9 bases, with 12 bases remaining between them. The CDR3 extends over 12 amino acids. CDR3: CASRVEGGEQFF. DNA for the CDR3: TGTGCCAGCAGGGTAGAGGGGGGTGAGCAGTTCTTC.

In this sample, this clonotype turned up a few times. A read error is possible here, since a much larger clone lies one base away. As DNA, the CDR3 is TGTGCCAGCAGTGACTTCGCCGGGGTCCCAGCCCACGAGCAGTACTTC. It encodes CASSDFAGVPAHEQYF. The chain couples TRBV6-2 or TRBV6-3 to TRBJ2-7, with a weak D call TRBD2 (5 bases). V lost 5 bases and J lost 5, with 22 bases in between. The CDR3 covers 16 residues. Germline lookup yields CDR1 MNHEY and CDR2 SVGEGT.

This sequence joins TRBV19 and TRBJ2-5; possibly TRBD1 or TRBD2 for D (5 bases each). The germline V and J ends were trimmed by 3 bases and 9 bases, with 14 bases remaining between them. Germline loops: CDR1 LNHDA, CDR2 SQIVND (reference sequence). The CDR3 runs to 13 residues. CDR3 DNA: TGTGCCAGTAGTATGGGGACCCAGAAGGCCCAGTACTTC. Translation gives CASSMGTQKAQYF.

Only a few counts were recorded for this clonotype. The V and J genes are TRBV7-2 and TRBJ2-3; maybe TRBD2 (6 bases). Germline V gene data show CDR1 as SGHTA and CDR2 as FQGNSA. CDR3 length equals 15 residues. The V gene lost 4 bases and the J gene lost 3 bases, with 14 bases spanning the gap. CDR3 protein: CASSSLASGTDTQYF. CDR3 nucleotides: TGTGCCAGCAGCTCTCTAGCGTCGGGGACAGATACGCAGTATTTT. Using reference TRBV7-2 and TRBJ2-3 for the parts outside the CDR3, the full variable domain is GAGVSQSPSNKVTEKGKDVELRCDPISGHTALYWYRQSLGQGLEFLIYFQGNSAPDKSGLPSDRFSAERTGGSVSTLTIQRTQQEDSAVYLCASSSLASGTDTQYFGPGTRLTVL.

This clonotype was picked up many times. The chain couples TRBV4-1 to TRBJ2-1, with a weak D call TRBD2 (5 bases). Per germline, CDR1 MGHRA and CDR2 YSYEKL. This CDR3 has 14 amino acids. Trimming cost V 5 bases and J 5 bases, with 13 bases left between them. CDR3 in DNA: TGCGCCAGCAGCTACGTGGAGGAGCACAATGAGCAGTTCTTC. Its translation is CASSYVEEHNEQFF.

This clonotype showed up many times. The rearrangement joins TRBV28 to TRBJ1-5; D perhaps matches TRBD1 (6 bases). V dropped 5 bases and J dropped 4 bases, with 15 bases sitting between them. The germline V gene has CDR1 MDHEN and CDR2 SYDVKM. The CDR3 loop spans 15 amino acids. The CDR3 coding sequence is TGTGCCAGCAGTACCGCGGGGGCCGGGAATCAGCCCCAGCATTTT. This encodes CASSTAGAGNQPQHF. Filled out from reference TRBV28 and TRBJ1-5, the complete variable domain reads DVKVTQSSRYLVKRTGEKVFLECVQDMDHENMFWYRQDPGLGLRLIYFSYDVKMKEKGDIPEGYSVSREKKERFSLILESASTNQTSMYLCASSTAGAGNQPQHFGDGTRLSIL.

The chain's CDR3 is CASRPVGKRGQETQYF. CDR3 bases: TGCGCCAGCAGACCCGTAGGGAAGCGGGGTCAAGAGACCCAGTACTTC. The chain recombines TRBV4-1 with TRBJ2-5; TRBD2 matches at 7 bases. Germline-derived CDR1 and CDR2 are MGHRA and YSYEKL. The J segment lost 2 bases and the V segment lost 6 bases, leaving 12 bases of the junction unmatched. CDR3 size: 16 residues.

For the CDR3, the DNA is TGTGCCAGCCTCACTAGAAACACCATATATTTT. Translating gives CASLTRNTIYF. The chain recombines TRBV7-9 with TRBJ1-3; the D is unclear. Germline CDR1 reads SEHNR; CDR2 reads FQNEAQ (reference sequence). There are 11 residues in the CDR3. V was clipped by 8 bases and J by 5 bases, with 7 bases between them.

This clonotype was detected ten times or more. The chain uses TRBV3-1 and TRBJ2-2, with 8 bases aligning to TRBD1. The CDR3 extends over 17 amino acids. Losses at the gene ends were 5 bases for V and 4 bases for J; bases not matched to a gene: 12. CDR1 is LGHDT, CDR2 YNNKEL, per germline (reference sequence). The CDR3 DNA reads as TGTGCCAGCAGCTACGTCTCGACAGGGGCTTTCACCGGGGAGCTGTTTTTT. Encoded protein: CASSYVSTGAFTGELFF.

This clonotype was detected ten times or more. In DNA form, the CDR3 reads TGTGCCAGCACCCTGACAGGGAGTGCCGGGGAGCTGTTTTTT. It yields the protein CASTLTGSAGELFF. V gene TRBV2 combines with J gene TRBJ2-2, with 7 bases fitting TRBD1. The CDR3 length is 14 residues. Germline V gives CDR1 SNHLY, CDR2 FYNNEI. Trimming removed 7 bases from V and 6 bases from J; junction bases left unmatched: 8.

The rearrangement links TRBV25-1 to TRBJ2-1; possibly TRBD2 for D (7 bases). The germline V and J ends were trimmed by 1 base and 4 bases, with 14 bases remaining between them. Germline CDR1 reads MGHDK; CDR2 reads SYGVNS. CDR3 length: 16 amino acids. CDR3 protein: CASSESGDYLYNEQFF. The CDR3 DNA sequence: TGTGCCAGCAGTGAATCAGGGGACTACCTTTACAATGAGCAGTTCTTC.

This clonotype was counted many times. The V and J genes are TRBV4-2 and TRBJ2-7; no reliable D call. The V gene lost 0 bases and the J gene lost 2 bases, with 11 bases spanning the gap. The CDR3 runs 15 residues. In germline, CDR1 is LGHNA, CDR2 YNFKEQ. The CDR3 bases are TGTGCCAGCAGCCAAGAAAGCGTTCCGGCCTACGAGCAGTACTTC. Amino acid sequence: CASSQESVPAYEQYF.

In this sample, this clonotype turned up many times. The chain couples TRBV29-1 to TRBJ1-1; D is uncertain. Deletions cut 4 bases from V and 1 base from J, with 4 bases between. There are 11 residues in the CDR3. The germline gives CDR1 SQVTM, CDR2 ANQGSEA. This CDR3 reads CSVAQNTEAFF. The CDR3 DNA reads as TGCAGCGTTGCACAGAACACTGAAGCTTTCTTT.

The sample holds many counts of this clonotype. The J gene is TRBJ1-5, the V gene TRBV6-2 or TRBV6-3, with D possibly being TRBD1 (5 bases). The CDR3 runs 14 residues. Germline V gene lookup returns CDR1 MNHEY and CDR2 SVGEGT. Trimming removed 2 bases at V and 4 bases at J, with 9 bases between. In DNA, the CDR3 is TGTGCCAGCAGTTACGAGACAGTTAATCAGCCCCAGCATTTT. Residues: CASSYETVNQPQHF.

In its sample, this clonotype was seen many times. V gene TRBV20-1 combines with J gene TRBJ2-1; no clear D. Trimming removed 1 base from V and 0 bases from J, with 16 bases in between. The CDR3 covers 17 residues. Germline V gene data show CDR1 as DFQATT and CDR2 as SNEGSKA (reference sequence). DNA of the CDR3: TGCAGTGCTAGAGGTTCCTGGGATAAGGGCTCCTACAATGAGCAGTTCTTC. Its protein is CSARGSWDKGSYNEQFF.

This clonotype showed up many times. The CDR3 sequence: CSATGRTSDTQYF. The DNA for the CDR3 is TGCAGTGCCACCGGACGGACCTCAGATACGCAGTATTTT. The gene calls are TRBV20-1 and TRBJ2-3; D ambiguous. The CDR3 has 13 amino acids. Deletions cut 6 bases from V and 4 bases from J, with 14 bases between. The germline gives CDR1 DFQATT, CDR2 SNEGSKA (reference sequence).

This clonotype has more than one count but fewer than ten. The CDR3 here is CASRSTDANTGELFF. CDR3 nucleotides: TGTGCCAGCAGGTCGACGGATGCGAACACCGGGGAGCTGTTTTTT. The V gene is TRBV3-1, the J gene TRBJ2-2; D uncertain. V was cut by 6 bases and J by 0 bases, with 11 bases left in between. The CDR3 sequence is 15 residues long. Germline CDR1 LGHDT, CDR2 YNNKEL (reference sequence).

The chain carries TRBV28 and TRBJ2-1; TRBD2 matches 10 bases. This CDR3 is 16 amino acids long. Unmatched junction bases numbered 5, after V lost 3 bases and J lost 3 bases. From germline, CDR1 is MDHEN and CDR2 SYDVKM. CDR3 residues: CASSLRTSGYYNEQFF. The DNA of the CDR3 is TGTGCCAGCAGTTTGAGGACTAGCGGATACTACAATGAGCAGTTCTTC.

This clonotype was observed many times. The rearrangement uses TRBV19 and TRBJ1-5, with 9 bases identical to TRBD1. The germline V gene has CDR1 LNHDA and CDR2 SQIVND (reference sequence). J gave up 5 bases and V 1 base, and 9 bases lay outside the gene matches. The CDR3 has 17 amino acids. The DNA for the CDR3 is TGTGCCAGTAGTATAGGACCGGGACAGGGTATGGATCAGCCCCAGCATTTT. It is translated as CASSIGPGQGMDQPQHF.

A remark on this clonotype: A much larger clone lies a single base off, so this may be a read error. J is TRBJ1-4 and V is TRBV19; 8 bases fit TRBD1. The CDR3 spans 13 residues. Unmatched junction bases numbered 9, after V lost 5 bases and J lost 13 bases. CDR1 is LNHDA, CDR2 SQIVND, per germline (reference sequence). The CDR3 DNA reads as TGTGCCAGTAGTCCCGACAGGACAGGGAGACTGTTTTTT. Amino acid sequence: CASSPDRTGRLFF.

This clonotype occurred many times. The CDR3 DNA sequence: TGTGCCATCAGTGAACGACAGGTCTCCATCACCGGGGAGCTGTTTTTT. Translating it yields CAISERQVSITGELFF. The V gene is TRBV10-3, the J gene TRBJ2-2; possibly TRBD1 for D (6 bases). The germline V gene encodes CDR1 ENHRY and CDR2 SYGVKD. The V gene lost 3 bases and the J gene lost 4 bases, with 15 bases spanning the gap. This CDR3 is 16 amino acids long.

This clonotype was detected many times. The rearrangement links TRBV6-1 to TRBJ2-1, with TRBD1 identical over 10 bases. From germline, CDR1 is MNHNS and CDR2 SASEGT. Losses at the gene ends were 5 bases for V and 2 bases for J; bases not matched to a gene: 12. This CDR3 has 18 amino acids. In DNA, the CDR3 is TGTGCCAGCAGTTTCGACAGGGGGCCGGGAATCCCCTACAATGAGCAGTTCTTC. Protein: CASSFDRGPGIPYNEQFF.

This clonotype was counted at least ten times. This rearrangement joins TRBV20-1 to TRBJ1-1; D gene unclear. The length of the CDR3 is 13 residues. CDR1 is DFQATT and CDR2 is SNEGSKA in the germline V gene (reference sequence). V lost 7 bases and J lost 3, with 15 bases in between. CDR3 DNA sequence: TGCAGTGGTTGGCAGGCCCTGTACACTGAAGCTTTCTTT. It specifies CSGWQALYTEAFF.

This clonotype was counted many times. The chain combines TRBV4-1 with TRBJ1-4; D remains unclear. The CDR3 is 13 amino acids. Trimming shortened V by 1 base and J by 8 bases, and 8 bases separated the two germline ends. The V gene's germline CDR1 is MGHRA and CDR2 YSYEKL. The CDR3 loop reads CASSQGPVEKLFF. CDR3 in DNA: TGCGCCAGCAGCCAAGGGCCCGTAGAAAAACTGTTTTTT.

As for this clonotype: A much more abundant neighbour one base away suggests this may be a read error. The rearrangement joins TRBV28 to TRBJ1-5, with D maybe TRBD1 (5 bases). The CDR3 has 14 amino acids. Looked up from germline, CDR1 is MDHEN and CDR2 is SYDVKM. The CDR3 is CASSSAGYSQSQHF. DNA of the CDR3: TGTGCCAGCAGTTCCGCAGGGTACTCTCAGTCCCAGCATTTT.

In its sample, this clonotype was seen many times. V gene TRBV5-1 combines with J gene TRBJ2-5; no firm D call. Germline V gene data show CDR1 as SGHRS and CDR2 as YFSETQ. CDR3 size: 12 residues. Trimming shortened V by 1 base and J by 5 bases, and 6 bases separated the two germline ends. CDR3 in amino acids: CASSLIGETQYF. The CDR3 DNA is TGCGCCAGCAGCTTGATAGGGGAGACCCAGTACTTC. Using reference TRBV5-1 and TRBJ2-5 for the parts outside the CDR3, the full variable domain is KAGVTQTPRYLIKTRGQQVTLSCSPISGHRSVSWYQQTPGQGLQFLFEYFSETQRNKGNFPGRFSGRQFSNSRSEMNVSTLELGDSALYLCASSLIGETQYFGPGTRLLVL.